These 26 T cell receptor beta chains share one sample of origin, sequenced in a study of cytomegalovirus exposure and HLA in healthy donors. The PCR employed 60 Vbeta primers together with 13 Jbeta primers. Only in-frame clones appear in the TCRdb table, and some are missing; sequencing was by immunoSEQ multiplex PCR. The sample data list more than 200,000 clones. Sample: PBMCs. Source of these receptors: a woman between 25 and 40 years old in good health and CMV-seropositive.

This sequence joins TRBV4-1 and TRBJ2-7; a weak D match, TRBD1 (6 bases). CDR1 MGHRA and CDR2 YSYEKL come from the germline V gene. The CDR3 runs to 12 residues. Trimming left V 3 bases short and J 3 bases short, with 6 bases between. The CDR3 DNA follows: TGCGCCAGCAGCCAGGACAGCTACGAGCAGTACTTC. Protein product: CASSQDSYEQYF.

V is TRBV5-1 and J is TRBJ2-7; 8 bases agree with TRBD1. The CDR3 is made up of 15 amino acids. Unmatched junction bases numbered 7, after V lost 4 bases and J lost 1 base. Looked up from germline, CDR1 is SGHRS and CDR2 is YFSETQ. The CDR3 bases are TGCGCCAGCAGCCCGGGGACAGGTCTTTCCTACGAGCAGTACTTC. Translating gives CASSPGTGLSYEQYF.

The chain joins TRBV28 to TRBJ1-5; D not resolved. V was clipped by 4 bases and J by 3 bases, with 19 bases between them. This CDR3 spans 17 amino acids. Germline V gene lookup returns CDR1 MDHEN and CDR2 SYDVKM. The DNA for the CDR3 is TGTGCCAGCAGTTACCCCCCCCAGGTTTGGCACAATCAGCCCCAGCATTTT. The encoded protein is CASSYPPQVWHNQPQHF. The full variable domain, its missing parts supplied by reference TRBV28 and TRBJ1-5, is DVKVTQSSRYLVKRTGEKVFLECVQDMDHENMFWYRQDPGLGLRLIYFSYDVKMKEKGDIPEGYSVSREKKERFSLILESASTNQTSMYLCASSYPPQVWHNQPQHFGDGTRLSIL.

The V call is TRBV9, the J call TRBJ1-2; D ambiguous. V was shortened by 4 bases and J by 6 bases, with 10 bases between the two germline ends. CDR1 is SGDLS, CDR2 YYNGEE, per germline. The CDR3 has 12 residues. CDR3 DNA sequence: TGTGCCAGCAGCTCCCAGGAGGATGGCTACACCTTC. Protein: CASSSQEDGYTF.

The J gene is TRBJ2-1, the V gene TRBV5-4; 12 bases agree with TRBD1. CDR1 and CDR2 (germline): SGHNT, YYREEE (reference sequence). This CDR3 comprises 15 residues. V lost 5 bases, J lost 4 bases, and 4 bases stayed unmatched. The CDR3 region is CASRTGQGAYNEQFF. The CDR3 region has the DNA TGTGCCAGCAGGACGGGACAGGGGGCTTACAATGAGCAGTTCTTC.

The V gene is TRBV19, the J gene TRBJ1-2; D gene uncertain. The CDR3 is made up of 15 amino acids. V was cut by 5 bases and J by 4 bases, with 17 bases left in between. Germline CDR1 is LNHDA and CDR2 is SQIVND (reference sequence). The CDR3 protein is CASSFRGAILYGYTF. DNA of the CDR3: TGTGCCAGTAGTTTCCGGGGTGCTATCCTCTATGGCTACACCTTC.

The chain recombines TRBV5-4 with TRBJ2-3, with D possibly TRBD1 on 6 matching bases. V was clipped by 4 bases and J by 3 bases, with 9 bases between them. CDR1 is SGHNT and CDR2 is YYREEE in the germline V gene (reference sequence). The CDR3 length is 13 residues. CDR3 loop: CASSRGQTDTQYF. DNA for the CDR3: TGTGCCAGCAGCCGGGGACAAACAGATACGCAGTATTTT.

The chain links TRBV12-5 to TRBJ1-3; no definite D call. Trimming stripped 1 base from V and 7 bases from J, with 5 bases between. Germline V gene data show CDR1 as LGHNT and CDR2 as FRNRAP. This CDR3 contains 12 residues. CDR3 protein: CASGLARNTIYF. CDR3 bases: TGTGCTAGTGGTTTGGCCAGGAACACCATATATTTT.

This chain joins TRBV5-1 and TRBJ1-4; 8 positions agree with TRBD1. The CDR3 has 13 residues. Germline assignment: CDR1 SGHRS and CDR2 YFSETQ. The trim removed 0 bases at V and 15 bases at J, leaving 7 bases unmatched. In DNA form, the CDR3 reads TGCGCCAGCAGCTTGGAGACAGGGGCCCCGGTGTTTTTT. Protein: CASSLETGAPVFF.

The J gene is TRBJ2-6, the V gene TRBV4-2; possible D gene TRBD2, 5 bases. This CDR3 spans 17 amino acids. The V end lost 0 bases, the J end lost 2 bases, and 11 bases lay between the germline ends. Per the germline V gene, CDR1 is LGHNA and CDR2 is YNFKEQ. The CDR3 DNA reads TGTGCCAGCAGCCAAGAACTTATGAGGGCTGGGGCCAACGTCCTGACTTTC. The encoded protein is CASSQELMRAGANVLTF.

V and J are TRBV28 and TRBJ1-5, with TRBD1 matching 7 bases. With V trimmed by 7 bases and J by 4 bases, 1 base remained unmatched. The V gene's germline CDR1 is MDHEN and CDR2 SYDVKM. This CDR3 has 12 residues. The CDR3 DNA reads as TGTGCCAGCACACAGGGGAATCAGCCCCAGCATTTT. It codes for CASTQGNQPQHF.

The rearrangement links TRBV10-1 to TRBJ1-2; tentatively, D is TRBD1 (5 bases). V lost 0 bases, J lost 7 bases, and 12 bases lay in between. Germline values: CDR1 WNHNN, CDR2 SYGVQD (reference sequence). This CDR3 is built from 14 residues. The CDR3 region is CASSESIQGSGYTF. The CDR3 nucleotides are TGCGCCAGCAGTGAGTCGATTCAGGGAAGTGGCTACACCTTC.

The rearrangement joins TRBV11-2 to TRBJ2-5; possible D gene TRBD2, 5 bases. V shed 5 bases and J shed 5 bases, with 18 bases lying between them. The CDR3 is 15 amino acids. Germline V gives CDR1 SGHAT, CDR2 FQNNGV. Here the CDR3 DNA reads TGTGCCAGCAGCAAATCGCTAGCCCGAGGGGAGACCCAGTACTTC. It translates to CASSKSLARGETQYF.

The chain links TRBV19 to TRBJ1-2; 10 nucleotides agree with TRBD1. CDR3 size: 16 residues. The J segment lost 8 bases and the V segment lost 6 bases, leaving 15 bases of the junction unmatched. Germline CDR1 is LNHDA and CDR2 is SQIVND (reference sequence). This chain's CDR3 is CASRTLRGDRGGGYTF. CDR3 nucleotides: TGTGCCAGTAGAACCCTAAGAGGGGACAGGGGAGGCGGCTACACCTTC.

CDR3 nucleotide sequence: TGCGCCAGCAGCTTGGTCAGCTACGAGCAGTACTTC. It is translated as CASSLVSYEQYF. V gene TRBV5-1 combines with J gene TRBJ2-7; D gene unclear. The CDR3 is 12 amino acids. Looked up from germline, CDR1 is SGHRS and CDR2 is YFSETQ. Trimming removed 0 bases at V and 3 bases at J, with 4 bases between.

The V gene is TRBV6-1, the J gene TRBJ1-2; D might be TRBD1 (5 bases). Germline CDR1 is MNHNS and CDR2 is SASEGT. V lost 5 bases to trimming and J lost 5 bases, with 18 bases between them. This CDR3 comprises 15 residues. The CDR3 nucleotides are TGTGCCAGCAGTTCCGATGGGGCCCGGCAGTATGGCTACACCTTC. Protein: CASSSDGARQYGYTF.

DNA of the CDR3: TGTGCCAGTAGTATTTCAATGCCTAGGGAGCAGTTCTTC. Its protein is CASSISMPREQFF. The rearrangement uses TRBV19 and TRBJ2-1; unclear D gene. Germline CDR1 LNHDA, CDR2 SQIVND (reference sequence). This CDR3 comprises 13 residues. With 3 bases removed from V and 10 bases from J, the gap between germline ends came to 13 bases.

The chain joins TRBV7-2 to TRBJ1-2, with a weak D call TRBD1 (5 bases). Trimming pared 6 bases from V and 5 bases from J, leaving 16 bases between. Germline-derived CDR1 and CDR2 are SGHTA and FQGNSA. CDR3 length equals 14 residues. The DNA for the CDR3 is TGTGCCAGCAGTCTTACGGGGGACCGTTATGGCTACACCTTC. It is translated as CASSLTGDRYGYTF.

V gene TRBV29-1 combines with J gene TRBJ1-1; D ambiguous. Per the germline V gene, CDR1 is SQVTM and CDR2 is ANQGSEA. Trimming pared 2 bases from V and 5 bases from J, leaving 15 bases between. The CDR3 is made up of 14 amino acids. For the CDR3, the DNA is TGCAGCGTTGAATCCGGCGATGGAGGGACTGAAGCTTTCTTT. This sequence encodes CSVESGDGGTEAFF.

About this clone itself: The germline gene is not matched at one end of the junction; a read error may be the cause. For the CDR3, the DNA is TGTGCCAGCAGCTCAGGGGGTCGGGACAGGTCCATCTTC. Protein product: CASSSGGRDRSIF. J is TRBJ2-1 and V is TRBV28; 8 positions agree with TRBD1. The germline V gene encodes CDR1 MDHEN and CDR2 SYDVKM. This CDR3 spans 13 amino acids.

The chain links TRBV5-1 to TRBJ2-7; weak D call: TRBD2 (5 bases). Trimming removed 4 bases at V and 6 bases at J, with 14 bases between. Germline V gene data show CDR1 as SGHRS and CDR2 as YFSETQ. The CDR3 contains 13 residues. The CDR3 sequence is CASSPGVAGEQYF. The CDR3 DNA follows: TGCGCCAGCAGCCCCGGGGTGGCGGGCGAGCAGTACTTC.

This sequence joins TRBV7-8 and TRBJ2-5, with 10 nucleotides matching TRBD2. Germline CDR1 reads SGHVS; CDR2 reads FQNEAQ. V shed 6 bases, J shed 4 bases, and the junction held 17 bases outside the gene matches. This CDR3 region has 18 residues. Here the CDR3 reads CASRGYSGGQKGRETQYF. CDR3 sequence (DNA): TGTGCCAGCAGAGGATATAGCGGGGGGCAAAAAGGGAGAGAGACCCAGTACTTC.

The V call is TRBV19, the J call TRBJ1-6, with a weak D call TRBD1 (6 bases). The CDR3 totals 16 residues. The germline CDR1 and CDR2 sequences are LNHDA and SQIVND (reference sequence). V shed 6 bases and J shed 0 bases, with 12 bases lying between them. The CDR3 DNA sequence: TGTGCCAGTAGCATACAGGGAAGCTCCTATAATTCACCCCTCCACTTT. Translated, it gives CASSIQGSSYNSPLHF.

The CDR3 region is CASSLEEDSYEQYF. CDR3 nucleotides: TGTGCCAGCAGCTTAGAGGAGGACTCCTACGAGCAGTACTTC. The chain has TRBV7-9 and TRBJ2-7, with TRBD2 as a possible D gene (5 bases). The germline CDR1 and CDR2 sequences are SEHNR and FQNEAQ (reference sequence). V dropped 1 base and J dropped 0 bases, with 7 bases sitting between them. The length of the CDR3 is 14 residues.

The J gene is TRBJ1-2, the V gene TRBV30; D may be TRBD1 (6 bases). This CDR3 is 13 amino acids long. V shed 3 bases and J shed 6 bases, with 14 bases lying between them. Looked up from germline, CDR1 is GTSNPN and CDR2 is SVGIG (reference sequence). The CDR3 nucleotides are TGTGCCTGGAGGGGGGGGCAACCAAATGGCTACACCTTC. Protein product: CAWRGGQPNGYTF.

The rearrangement links TRBV19 to TRBJ2-1; D unresolved. Trimming removed 5 bases from V and 10 bases from J, with 12 bases in between. The CDR3 is 12 amino acids. Germline-derived CDR1 and CDR2 are LNHDA and SQIVND (reference sequence). The CDR3 reads CASSSSRIEQFF. The CDR3 region has the DNA TGTGCCAGTAGTTCCTCGAGAATAGAGCAGTTCTTC.